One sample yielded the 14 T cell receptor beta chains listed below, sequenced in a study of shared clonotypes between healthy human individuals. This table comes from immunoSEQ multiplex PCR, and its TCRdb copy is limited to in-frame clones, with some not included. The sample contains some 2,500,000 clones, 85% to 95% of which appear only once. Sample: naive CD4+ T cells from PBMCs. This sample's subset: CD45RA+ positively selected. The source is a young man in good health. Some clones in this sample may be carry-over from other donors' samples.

CDR3 sequence reads: CAIRSTEGQNFASYNEQFF. CDR3 coding DNA: TGTGCCATCAGGTCGACAGAGGGACAAAATTTTGCCTCCTACAATGAGCAGTTCTTC. The chain carries TRBV10-3 and TRBJ2-1, with D possibly being TRBD1 (6 bases). This CDR3 comprises 19 residues. With 6 bases removed from V and 0 bases from J, the gap between germline ends came to 24 bases. Germline V gene lookup returns CDR1 ENHRY and CDR2 SYGVKD.

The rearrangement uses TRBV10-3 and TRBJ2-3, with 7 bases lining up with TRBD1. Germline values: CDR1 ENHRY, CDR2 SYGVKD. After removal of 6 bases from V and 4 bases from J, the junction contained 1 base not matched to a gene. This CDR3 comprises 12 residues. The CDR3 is CAIRGGSDTQYF. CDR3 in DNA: TGTGCCATCAGAGGGGGCTCAGATACGCAGTATTTT.

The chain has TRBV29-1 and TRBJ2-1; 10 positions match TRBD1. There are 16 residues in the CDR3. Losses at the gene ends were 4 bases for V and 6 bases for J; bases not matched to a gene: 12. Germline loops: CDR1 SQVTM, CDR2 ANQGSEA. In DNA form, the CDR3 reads TGCAGCGTTGGAGGTTCGGGACAGGGGTTCGTCAATGAGCAGTTCTTC. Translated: CSVGGSGQGFVNEQFF.

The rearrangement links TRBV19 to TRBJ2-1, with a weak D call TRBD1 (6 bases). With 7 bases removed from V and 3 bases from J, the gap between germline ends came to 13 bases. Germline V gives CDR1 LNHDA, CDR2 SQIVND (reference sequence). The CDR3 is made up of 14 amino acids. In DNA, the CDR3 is TGTGCCAGTACTGCGGACAGTGTCTACAATGAGCAGTTCTTC. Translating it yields CASTADSVYNEQFF.

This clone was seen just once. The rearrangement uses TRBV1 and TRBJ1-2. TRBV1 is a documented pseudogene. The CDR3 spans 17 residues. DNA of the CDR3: TGCACCAGCAGCCAAGATCTACGGACTCATAAAAACTATGGCTACACCTTC. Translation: CTSSQDLRTHKNYGYTF.

CDR3 DNA sequence: TGTGCCAGCAGCCCCCGACTAGCGACCGACAATGAGCAGTTCTTC. The encoded protein is CASSPRLATDNEQFF. The rearrangement joins TRBV4-2 to TRBJ2-1; TRBD2 matches 8 bases. Losses at the gene ends were 4 bases for V and 5 bases for J; bases not matched to a gene: 7. The CDR3 has 15 amino acids. CDR1 and CDR2 (germline): LGHNA, YNFKEQ.

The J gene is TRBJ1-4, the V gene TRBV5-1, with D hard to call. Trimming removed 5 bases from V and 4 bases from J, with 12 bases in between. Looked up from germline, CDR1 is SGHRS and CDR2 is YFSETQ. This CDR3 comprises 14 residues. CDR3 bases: TGCGCCAGCAGGGAAACCGGGAGTAATGAAAAACTGTTTTTT. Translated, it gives CASRETGSNEKLFF.

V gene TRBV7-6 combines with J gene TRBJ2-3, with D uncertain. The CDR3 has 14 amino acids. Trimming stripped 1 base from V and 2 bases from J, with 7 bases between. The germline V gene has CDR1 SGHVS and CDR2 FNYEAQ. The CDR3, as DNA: TGTGCCAGCAGCTTAGGGACCAACACAGATACGCAGTATTTT. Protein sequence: CASSLGTNTDTQYF.

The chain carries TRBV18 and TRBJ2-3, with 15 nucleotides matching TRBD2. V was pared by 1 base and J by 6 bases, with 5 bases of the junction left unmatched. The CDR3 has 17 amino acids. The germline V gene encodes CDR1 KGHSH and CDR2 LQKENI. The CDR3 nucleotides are TGTGCCAGCTCACCACTCTTGGGACTAGCGGGAGGTGATACGCAGTATTTT. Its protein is CASSPLLGLAGGDTQYF.

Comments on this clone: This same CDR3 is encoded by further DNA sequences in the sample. The DNA for the CDR3 is TGTGCCAGCAGCTCTTCGGGAACAGATACGCAGTATTTT. Translated: CASSSSGTDTQYF. This chain links TRBV7-9 with TRBJ2-3, with D possibly TRBD2 on 5 matching bases. The CDR3 has 13 residues. From germline, CDR1 is SEHNR and CDR2 FQNEAQ (reference sequence). Deletions cut 4 bases from V and 3 bases from J, with 8 bases between.

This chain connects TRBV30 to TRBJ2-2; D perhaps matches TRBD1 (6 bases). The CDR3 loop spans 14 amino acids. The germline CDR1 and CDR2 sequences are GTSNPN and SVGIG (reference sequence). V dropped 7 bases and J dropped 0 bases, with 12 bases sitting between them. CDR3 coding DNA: TGTGCCTTGAGGGACACCCCGAACACCGGGGAGCTGTTTTTT. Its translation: CALRDTPNTGELFF.

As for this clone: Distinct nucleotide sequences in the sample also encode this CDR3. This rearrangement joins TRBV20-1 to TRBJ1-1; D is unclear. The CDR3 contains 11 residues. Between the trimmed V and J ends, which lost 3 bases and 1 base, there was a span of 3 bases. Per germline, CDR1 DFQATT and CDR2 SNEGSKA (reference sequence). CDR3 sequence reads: CSASENTEAFF. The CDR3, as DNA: TGCAGTGCTAGTGAGAACACTGAAGCTTTCTTT.

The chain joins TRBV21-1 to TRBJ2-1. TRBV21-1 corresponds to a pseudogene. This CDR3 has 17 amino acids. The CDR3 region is CASSKGVGASSYNEQFF. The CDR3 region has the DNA TGTGCCAGCAGCAAGGGGGTGGGCGCGAGCTCCTACAATGAGCAGTTCTTC.

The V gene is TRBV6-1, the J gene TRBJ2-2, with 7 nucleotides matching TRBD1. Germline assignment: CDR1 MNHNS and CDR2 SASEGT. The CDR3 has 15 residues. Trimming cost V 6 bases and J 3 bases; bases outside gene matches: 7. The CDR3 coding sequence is TGTGCCAGCAGCCGCCTGACAGGGCACACCGGGGAGCTGTTTTTT. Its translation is CASSRLTGHTGELFF.